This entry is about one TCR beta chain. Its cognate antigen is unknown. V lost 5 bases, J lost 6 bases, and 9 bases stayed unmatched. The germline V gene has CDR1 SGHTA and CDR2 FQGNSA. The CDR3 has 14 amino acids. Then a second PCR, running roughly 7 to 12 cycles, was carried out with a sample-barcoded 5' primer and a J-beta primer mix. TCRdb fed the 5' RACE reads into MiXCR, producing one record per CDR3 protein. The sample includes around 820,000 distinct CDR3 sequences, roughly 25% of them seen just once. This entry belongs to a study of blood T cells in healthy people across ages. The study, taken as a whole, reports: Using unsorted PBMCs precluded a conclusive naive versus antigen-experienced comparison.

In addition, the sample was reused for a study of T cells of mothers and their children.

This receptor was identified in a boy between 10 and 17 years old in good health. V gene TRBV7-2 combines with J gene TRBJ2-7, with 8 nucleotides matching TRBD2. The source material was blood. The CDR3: CASSRTSGPGEQYF. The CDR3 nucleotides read TGTGCCAGCAGCCGCACTAGCGGCCCGGGCGAGCAGTACTTC.